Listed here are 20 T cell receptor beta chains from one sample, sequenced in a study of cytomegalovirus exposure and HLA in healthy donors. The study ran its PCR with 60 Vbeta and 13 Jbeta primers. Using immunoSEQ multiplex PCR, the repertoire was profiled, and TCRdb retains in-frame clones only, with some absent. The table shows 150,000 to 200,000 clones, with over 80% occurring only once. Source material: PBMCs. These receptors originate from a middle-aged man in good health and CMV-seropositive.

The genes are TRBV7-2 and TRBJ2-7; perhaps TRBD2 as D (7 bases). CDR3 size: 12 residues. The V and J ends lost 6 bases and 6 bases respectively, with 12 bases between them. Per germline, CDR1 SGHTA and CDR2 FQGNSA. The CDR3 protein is CASRGEGVEQYF. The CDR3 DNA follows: TGTGCCAGCAGGGGGGAGGGGGTCGAGCAGTACTTC. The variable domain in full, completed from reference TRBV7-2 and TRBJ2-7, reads GAGVSQSPSNKVTEKGKDVELRCDPISGHTALYWYRQSLGQGLEFLIYFQGNSAPDKSGLPSDRFSAERTGGSVSTLTIQRTQQEDSAVYLCASRGEGVEQYFGPGTRLTVT.

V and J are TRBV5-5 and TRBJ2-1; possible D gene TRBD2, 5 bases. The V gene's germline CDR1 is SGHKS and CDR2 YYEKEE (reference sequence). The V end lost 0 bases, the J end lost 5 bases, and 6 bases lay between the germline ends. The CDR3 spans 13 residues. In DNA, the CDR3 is TGTGCCAGCAGCTTGGACGGGAACAATGAGCAGTTCTTC. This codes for CASSLDGNNEQFF.

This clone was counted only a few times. The CDR3 coding sequence is TGCGCCAGCAGCTTGGTGTGGGAGAAACACGAGCAGTACTTC. This encodes CASSLVWEKHEQYF. This sequence joins TRBV5-1 and TRBJ2-7; a possible D gene is TRBD2 (5 bases). The CDR3 length is 14 residues. Trimming stripped 0 bases from V and 5 bases from J, with 12 bases between. Germline lookup yields CDR1 SGHRS and CDR2 YFSETQ.

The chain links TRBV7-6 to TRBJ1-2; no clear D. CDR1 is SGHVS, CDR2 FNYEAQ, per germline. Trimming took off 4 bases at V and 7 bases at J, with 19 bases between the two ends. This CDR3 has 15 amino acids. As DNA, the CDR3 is TGTGCCAGCAGCTCCTCGGGTAGTGGGTTGGTTGGCTACACCTTC. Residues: CASSSSGSGLVGYTF. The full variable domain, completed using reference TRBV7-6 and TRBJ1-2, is GAGVSQSPRYKVTKRGQDVALRCDPISGHVSLYWYRQALGQGPEFLTYFNYEAQQDKSGLPNDRFSAERPEGSISTLTIQRTEQRDSAMYRCASSSSGSGLVGYTFGSGTRLTVV.

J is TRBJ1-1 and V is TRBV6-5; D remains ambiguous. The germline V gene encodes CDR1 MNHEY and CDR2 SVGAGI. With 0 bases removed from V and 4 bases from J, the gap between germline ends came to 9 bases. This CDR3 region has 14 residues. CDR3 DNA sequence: TGTGCCAGCAGTTACTCGGTCAGTGTCACTGAAGCTTTCTTT. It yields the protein CASSYSVSVTEAFF.

CDR3 DNA sequence: TGTGCCTGGAGTCGCAACAGGGGGAACACTGAAGCTTTCTTT. The encoded protein is CAWSRNRGNTEAFF. The chain carries TRBV30 and TRBJ1-1, with TRBD1 identical over 7 bases. The V and J ends lost 2 bases and 1 base, in that order; junction bases with no gene match: 4. From germline, CDR1 is GTSNPN and CDR2 SVGIG (reference sequence). The CDR3 totals 14 residues.

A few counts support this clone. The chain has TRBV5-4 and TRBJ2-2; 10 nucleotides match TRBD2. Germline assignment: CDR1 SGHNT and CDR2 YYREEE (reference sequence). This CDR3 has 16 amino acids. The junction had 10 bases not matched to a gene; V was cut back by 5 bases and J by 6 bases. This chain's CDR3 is CASRDSSGGESGELFF. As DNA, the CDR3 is TGTGCCAGCAGGGACTCTAGCGGGGGAGAATCCGGGGAGCTGTTTTTT.

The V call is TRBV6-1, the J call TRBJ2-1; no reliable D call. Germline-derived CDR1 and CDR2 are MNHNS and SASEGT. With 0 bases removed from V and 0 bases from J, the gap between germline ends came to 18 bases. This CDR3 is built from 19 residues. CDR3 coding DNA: TGTGCCAGCAGTGAAGCCCCCACTCGGCTAGGTAGCTCCTACAATGAGCAGTTCTTC. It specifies CASSEAPTRLGSSYNEQFF.

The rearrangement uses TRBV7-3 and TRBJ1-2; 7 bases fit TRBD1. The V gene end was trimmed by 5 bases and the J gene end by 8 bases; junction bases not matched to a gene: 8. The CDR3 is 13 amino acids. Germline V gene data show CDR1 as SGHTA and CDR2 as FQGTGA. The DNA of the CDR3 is TGTGCCAGCAGCCCGACAGGGCACGGGGGCTACACCTTC. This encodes CASSPTGHGGYTF.

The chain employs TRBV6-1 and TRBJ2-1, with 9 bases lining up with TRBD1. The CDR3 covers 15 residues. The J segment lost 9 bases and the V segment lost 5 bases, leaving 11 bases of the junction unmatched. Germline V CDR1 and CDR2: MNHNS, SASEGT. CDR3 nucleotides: TGTGCCAGCAGTACCCGATGGACAGGGGATGGTGAGCAGTTCTTC. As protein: CASSTRWTGDGEQFF.

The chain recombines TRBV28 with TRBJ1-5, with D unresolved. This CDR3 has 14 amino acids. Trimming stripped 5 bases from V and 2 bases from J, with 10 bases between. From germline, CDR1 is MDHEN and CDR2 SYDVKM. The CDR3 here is CASSPSLGNQPQHF. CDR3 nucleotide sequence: TGTGCCAGCAGTCCGTCCTTAGGCAATCAGCCCCAGCATTTT.

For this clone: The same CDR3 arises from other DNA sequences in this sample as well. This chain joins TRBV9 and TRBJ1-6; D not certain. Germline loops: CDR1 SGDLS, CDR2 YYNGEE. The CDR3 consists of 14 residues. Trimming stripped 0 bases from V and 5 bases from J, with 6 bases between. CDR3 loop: CASSVAQNNSPLHF. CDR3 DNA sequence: TGTGCCAGCAGCGTAGCACAAAATAATTCACCCCTCCACTTT.

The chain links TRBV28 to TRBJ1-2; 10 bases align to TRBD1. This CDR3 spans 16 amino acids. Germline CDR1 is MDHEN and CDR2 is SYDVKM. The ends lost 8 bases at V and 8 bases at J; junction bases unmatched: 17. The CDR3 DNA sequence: TGTGCCAGCCTCCCTTACCCGGGACAGGGGTTTGAGGGCTACACCTTC. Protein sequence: CASLPYPGQGFEGYTF.

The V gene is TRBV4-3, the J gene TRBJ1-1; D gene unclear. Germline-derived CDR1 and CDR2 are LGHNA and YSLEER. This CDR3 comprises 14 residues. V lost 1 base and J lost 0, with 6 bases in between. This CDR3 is CASSQGTMNTEAFF. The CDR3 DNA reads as TGCGCCAGCAGCCAAGGTACAATGAACACTGAAGCTTTCTTT.

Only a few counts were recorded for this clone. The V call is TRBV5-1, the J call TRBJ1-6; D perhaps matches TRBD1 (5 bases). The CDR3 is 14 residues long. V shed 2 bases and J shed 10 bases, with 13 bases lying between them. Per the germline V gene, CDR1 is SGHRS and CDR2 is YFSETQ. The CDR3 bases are TGCGCCAGCAGCTTCGGGGGGGAACGATCACCCCTCCACTTT. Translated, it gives CASSFGGERSPLHF.

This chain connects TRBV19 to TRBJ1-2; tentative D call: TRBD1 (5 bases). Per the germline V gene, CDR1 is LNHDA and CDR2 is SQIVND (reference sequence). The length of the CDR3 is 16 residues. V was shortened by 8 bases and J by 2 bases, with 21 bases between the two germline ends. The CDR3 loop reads CASLGTPGPVNYGYTF. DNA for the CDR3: TGTGCCAGTCTCGGGACTCCTGGGCCCGTAAACTATGGCTACACCTTC.

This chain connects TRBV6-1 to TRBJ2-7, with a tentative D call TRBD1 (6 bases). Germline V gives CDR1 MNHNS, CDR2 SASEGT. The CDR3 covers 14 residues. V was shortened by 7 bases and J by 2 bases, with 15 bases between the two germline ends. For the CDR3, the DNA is TGTGCCAGCACGGACAGCGCCCCAACCTACGAGCAGTACTTC. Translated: CASTDSAPTYEQYF.

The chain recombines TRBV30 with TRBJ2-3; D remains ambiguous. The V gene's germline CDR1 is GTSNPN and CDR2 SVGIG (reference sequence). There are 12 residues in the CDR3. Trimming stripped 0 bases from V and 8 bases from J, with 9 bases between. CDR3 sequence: CAWSVSNPTQYF. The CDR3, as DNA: TGTGCCTGGAGTGTCTCTAACCCTACGCAGTATTTT.

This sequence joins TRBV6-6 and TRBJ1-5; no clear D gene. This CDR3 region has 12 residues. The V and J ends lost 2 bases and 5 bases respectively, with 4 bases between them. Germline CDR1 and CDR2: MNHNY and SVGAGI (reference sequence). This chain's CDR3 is CASSYRDQPQHF. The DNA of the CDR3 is TGTGCCAGCAGTTACCGAGATCAGCCCCAGCATTTT.

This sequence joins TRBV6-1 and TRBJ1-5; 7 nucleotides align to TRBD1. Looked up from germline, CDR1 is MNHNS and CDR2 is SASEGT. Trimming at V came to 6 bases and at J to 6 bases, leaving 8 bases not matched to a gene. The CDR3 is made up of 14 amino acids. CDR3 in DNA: TGTGCCAGCAGCTACGACAGGGCTGGTCAGCCCCAGCATTTT. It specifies CASSYDRAGQPQHF.